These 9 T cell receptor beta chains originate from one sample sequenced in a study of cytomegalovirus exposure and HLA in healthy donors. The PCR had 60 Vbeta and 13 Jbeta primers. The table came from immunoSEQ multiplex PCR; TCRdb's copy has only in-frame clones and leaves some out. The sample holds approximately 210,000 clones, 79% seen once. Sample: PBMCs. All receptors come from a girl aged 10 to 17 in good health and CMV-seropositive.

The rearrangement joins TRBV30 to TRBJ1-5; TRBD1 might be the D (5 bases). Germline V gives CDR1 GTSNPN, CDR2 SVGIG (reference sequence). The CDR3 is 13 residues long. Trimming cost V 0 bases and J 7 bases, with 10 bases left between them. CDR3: CAWSVSPGQPQHF. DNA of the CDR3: TGTGCCTGGAGTGTATCGCCAGGGCAGCCCCAGCATTTT.

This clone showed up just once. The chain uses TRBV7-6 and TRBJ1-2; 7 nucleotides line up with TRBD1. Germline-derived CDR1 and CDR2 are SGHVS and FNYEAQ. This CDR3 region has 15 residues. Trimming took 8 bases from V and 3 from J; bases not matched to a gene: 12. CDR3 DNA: TGTGCCAGCGGACCTTCACAGGGGATGGACTATGGCTACACCTTC. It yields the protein CASGPSQGMDYGYTF.

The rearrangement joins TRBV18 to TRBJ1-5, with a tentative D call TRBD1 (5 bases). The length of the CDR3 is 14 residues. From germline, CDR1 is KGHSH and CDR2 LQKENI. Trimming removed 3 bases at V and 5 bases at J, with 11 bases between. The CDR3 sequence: CASSPSGIDQPQHF. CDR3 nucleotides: TGTGCCAGCTCACCCTCAGGGATAGATCAGCCCCAGCATTTT.

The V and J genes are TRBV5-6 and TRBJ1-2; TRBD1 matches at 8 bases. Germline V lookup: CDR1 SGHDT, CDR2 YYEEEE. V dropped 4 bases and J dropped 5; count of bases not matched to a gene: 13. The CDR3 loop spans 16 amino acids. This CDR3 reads CASSRKRQGHLYGYTF. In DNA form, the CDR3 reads TGTGCCAGCAGCCGGAAGAGACAGGGGCACTTGTATGGCTACACCTTC.

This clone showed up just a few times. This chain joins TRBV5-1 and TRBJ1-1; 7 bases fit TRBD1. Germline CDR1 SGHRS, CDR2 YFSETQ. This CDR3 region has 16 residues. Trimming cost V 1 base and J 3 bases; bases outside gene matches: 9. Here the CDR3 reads CASSLWSGGEDTEAFF. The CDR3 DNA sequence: TGCGCCAGCAGCTTGTGGTCAGGGGGAGAAGACACTGAAGCTTTCTTT. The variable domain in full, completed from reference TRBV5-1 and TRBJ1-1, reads KAGVTQTPRYLIKTRGQQVTLSCSPISGHRSVSWYQQTPGQGLQFLFEYFSETQRNKGNFPGRFSGRQFSNSRSEMNVSTLELGDSALYLCASSLWSGGEDTEAFFGQGTRLTVV.

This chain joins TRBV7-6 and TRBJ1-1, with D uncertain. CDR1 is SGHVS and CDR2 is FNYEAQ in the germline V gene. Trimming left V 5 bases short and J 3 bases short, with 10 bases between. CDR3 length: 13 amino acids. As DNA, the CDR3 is TGTGCCAGCAGCCCTGTTGGGCACACTGAAGCTTTCTTT. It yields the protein CASSPVGHTEAFF.

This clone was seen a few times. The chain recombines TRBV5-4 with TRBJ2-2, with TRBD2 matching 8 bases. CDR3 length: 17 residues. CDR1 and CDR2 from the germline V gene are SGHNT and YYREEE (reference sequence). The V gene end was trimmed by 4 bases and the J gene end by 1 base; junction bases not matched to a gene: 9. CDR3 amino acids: CASSRPGGPGNTGELFF. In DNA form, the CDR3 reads TGTGCCAGCAGCAGGCCGGGGGGGCCCGGGAACACCGGGGAGCTGTTTTTT.

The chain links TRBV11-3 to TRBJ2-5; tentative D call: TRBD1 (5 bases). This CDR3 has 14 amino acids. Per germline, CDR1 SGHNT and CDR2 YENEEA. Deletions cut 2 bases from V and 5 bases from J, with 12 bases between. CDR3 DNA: TGTGCCAGCAGCTTATCCCCCAAGGGGGAGACCCAGTACTTC. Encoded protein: CASSLSPKGETQYF.

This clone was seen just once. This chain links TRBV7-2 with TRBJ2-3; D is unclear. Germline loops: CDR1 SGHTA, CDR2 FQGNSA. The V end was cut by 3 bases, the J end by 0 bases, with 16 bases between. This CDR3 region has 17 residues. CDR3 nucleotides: TGTGCCAGCAGCTTGCCCCCCTCATCTAGTAGCACAGATACGCAGTATTTT. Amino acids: CASSLPPSSSSTDTQYF.